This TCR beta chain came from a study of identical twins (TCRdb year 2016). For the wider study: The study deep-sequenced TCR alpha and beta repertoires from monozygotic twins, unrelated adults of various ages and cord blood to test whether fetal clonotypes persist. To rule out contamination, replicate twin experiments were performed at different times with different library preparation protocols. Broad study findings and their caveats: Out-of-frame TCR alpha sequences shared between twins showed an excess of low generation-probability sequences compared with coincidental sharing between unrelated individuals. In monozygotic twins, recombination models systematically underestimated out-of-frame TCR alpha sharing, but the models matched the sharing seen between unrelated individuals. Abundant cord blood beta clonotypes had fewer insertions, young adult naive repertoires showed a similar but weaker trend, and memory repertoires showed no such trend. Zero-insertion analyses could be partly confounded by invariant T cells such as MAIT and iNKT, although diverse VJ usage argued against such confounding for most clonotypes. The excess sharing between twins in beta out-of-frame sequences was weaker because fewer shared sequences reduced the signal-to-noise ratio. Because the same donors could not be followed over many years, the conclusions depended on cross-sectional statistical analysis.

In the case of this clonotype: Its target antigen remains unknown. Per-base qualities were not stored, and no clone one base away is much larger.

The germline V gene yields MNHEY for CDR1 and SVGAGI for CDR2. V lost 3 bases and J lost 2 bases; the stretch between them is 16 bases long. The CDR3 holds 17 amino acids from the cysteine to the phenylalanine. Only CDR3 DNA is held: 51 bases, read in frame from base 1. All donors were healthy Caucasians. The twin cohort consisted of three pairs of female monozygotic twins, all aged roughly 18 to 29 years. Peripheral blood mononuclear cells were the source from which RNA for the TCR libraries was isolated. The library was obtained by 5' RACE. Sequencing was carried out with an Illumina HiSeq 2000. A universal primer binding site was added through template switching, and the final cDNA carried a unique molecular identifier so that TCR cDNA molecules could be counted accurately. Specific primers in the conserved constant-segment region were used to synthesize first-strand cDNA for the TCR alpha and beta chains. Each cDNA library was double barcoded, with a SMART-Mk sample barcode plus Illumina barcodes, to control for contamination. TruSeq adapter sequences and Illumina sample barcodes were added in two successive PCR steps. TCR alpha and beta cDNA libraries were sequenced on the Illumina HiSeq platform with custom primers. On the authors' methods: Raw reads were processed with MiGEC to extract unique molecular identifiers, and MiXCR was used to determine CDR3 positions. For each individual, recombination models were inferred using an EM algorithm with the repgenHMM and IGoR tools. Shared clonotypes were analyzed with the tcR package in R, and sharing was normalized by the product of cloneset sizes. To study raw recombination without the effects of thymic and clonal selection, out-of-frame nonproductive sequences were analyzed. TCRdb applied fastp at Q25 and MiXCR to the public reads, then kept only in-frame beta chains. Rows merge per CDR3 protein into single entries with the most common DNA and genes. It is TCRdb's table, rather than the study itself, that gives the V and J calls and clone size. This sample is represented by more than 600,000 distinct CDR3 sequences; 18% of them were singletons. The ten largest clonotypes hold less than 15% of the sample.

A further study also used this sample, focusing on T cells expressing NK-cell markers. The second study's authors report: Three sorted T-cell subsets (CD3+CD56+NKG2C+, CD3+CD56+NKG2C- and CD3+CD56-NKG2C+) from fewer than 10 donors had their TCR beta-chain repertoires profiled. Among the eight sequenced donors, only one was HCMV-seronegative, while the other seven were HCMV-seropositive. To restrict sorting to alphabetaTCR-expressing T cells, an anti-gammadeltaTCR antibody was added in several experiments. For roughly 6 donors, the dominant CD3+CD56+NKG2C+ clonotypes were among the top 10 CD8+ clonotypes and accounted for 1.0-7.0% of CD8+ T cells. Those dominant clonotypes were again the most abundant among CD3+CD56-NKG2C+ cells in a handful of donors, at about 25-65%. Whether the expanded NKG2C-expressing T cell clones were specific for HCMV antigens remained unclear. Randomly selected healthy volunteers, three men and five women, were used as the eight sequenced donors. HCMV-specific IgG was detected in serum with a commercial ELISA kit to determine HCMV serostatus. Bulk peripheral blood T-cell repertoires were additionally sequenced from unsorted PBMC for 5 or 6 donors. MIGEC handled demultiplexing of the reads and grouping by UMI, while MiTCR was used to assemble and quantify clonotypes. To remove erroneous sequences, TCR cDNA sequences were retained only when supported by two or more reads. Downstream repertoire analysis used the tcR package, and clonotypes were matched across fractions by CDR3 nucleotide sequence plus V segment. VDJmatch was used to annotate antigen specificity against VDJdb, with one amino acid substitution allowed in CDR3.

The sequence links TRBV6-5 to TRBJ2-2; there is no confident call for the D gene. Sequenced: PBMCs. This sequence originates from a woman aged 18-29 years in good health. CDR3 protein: CASSYGGLWGNTGELFF. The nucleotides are TGTGCCAGCAGTTATGGTGGCCTGTGGGGAAACACCGGGGAGCTGTTTTTT.